Sequencing of this T cell receptor (beta chain) was carried out in a study of blood T cells in healthy people across ages (dated by TCRdb to between 2015 and 2017). Some background on the complete study: In model experiments, roughly one uniquely barcoded TCR beta cDNA molecule per two T cells was captured by template switching. Donors were grouped into four age groups: young (average about 15 years), middle-aged (about 40), aged (around 66) and long-lived (over 80). The study measured age-related changes in TCR beta repertoire diversity using deep sequencing normalized with unique cDNA molecular identifiers. To avoid experimental bias, donors of different ages were distributed randomly across sequencing lanes. Using the same blood draw, the study looked at two additional independent replicas of 1 million unique cDNA reads for two donors, one aged 18 to 30 and the other aged 80 or older.

Study-level results and caveats: Observed TCR beta diversity per million T cells fell roughly linearly with age, and a significant reduction was already apparent by age around 39. Estimates of total diversity from one million sequenced T cells were regarded as lower bounds and underestimates. Compared with the aged group, the long-lived group had more naive CD4+ T cells, fewer expanded clones and increased TCR diversity, suggesting age selection. Because profiling used bulk unsorted PBMCs, naive and antigen-experienced compartments could not be compared conclusively. There was a strong correlation between observed TCR beta diversity and the percentage of naive T cells measured by flow cytometry. The CMV infection status of donors was not known, potentially confounding age-related changes in expanded clonotypes.

This clonotype has only a few counts. What antigen it recognizes has not been identified. Qualities for individual bases were not recorded, and no much larger clone is one base off. The germline V gene (reference sequence) supplies CDR1 LGHDT and CDR2 YNNKEL. Inclusive of the bounding cysteine and phenylalanine, the CDR3 is 14 residues long. Solely the CDR3 DNA is kept, with 42 bases framed from the first base. The trim is 1 base for V and 4 bases for J, with a gap of 10 bases between the germline ends. Systemically healthy Caucasian individuals from Russia, 35 to 40 in total and aged about 6 to 100 years, were included as donors. Approximately 10 milliliters of peripheral blood were collected from each donor into EDTA-treated Vacutainer tubes. Ficoll-Paque density-gradient centrifugation was used to isolate PBMCs, with at least 6 million per sample. Total RNA, at least 6 micrograms per sample, was extracted from PBMCs with Trizol reagent. For every donor, an aliquot of PBMCs went through flow cytometry to measure the percentages of naive CD45RAhigh/CD27high T cells.

The library relied on 5' RACE. Sequencing relied on an Illumina HiSeq 2500. A second PCR of about 7 to 12 cycles was performed with a sample-barcoded 5' primer and a J-beta primer mix. Each TCR beta cDNA molecule received a unique molecular identifier from a template-switch 5' adaptor carrying 12 random nucleotides. At least 2.5 million CDR3-containing paired-end reads were obtained from each sample. First-strand cDNA was synthesized from all RNA with the Mint cDNA synthesis kit, primed by a TRBC-specific oligonucleotide. Following uracil-DNA glycosylase treatment, all cDNA underwent a first 18-cycle PCR with the universal primers M1SS and BC2_uni_R. As for how the authors treated the data: For normalization, 1 million high-quality reads, each with a distinct molecular identifier, were randomly selected from each sample. Instead of being binned into consensus sequences, reads that shared molecular identifiers were thrown out. MiTCR, with a Q25 quality threshold and the strictest error-elimination algorithm, was used for CDR3 identification, clonotype clustering and error correction. A nonparametric unseen species model using Euler transformation provided a lower-bound estimate of total TCR beta diversity. Starting from the raw public reads, TCRdb applied fastp trimming at Q25, assembled clones with MiXCR and retained in-frame beta chains. For every CDR3 protein sequence, its rows merge into one entry that carries the most common genes and DNA. It is TCRdb's table, rather than the study itself, that gives the V and J calls and clone size. For this sample the table gives more than 550,000 distinct CDR3 sequences, of which roughly 20% were detected only once. The top ten clones comprise 22% of the sample.

The sequence links TRBV3-1 to TRBJ1-1; no D gene can be assigned with confidence. The clonotype was recovered from a man between 65 and 80 years old in good health. Sequenced sample: blood. Here the CDR3 is given as CASSQVPEGTEAFF. DNA sequence: TGTGCCAGCAGCCAAGTTCCAGAGGGCACTGAAGCTTTCTTT.